The next 21 T cell receptor beta chains were all read from a single sample in a study of blood T cells in healthy people across ages. Using a J-beta primer mix together with a sample-barcoded 5' primer, a second PCR was run for roughly 6 to 11 cycles. TCRdb re-called the 5' RACE reads with MiXCR, one entry per CDR3 protein. This sample has 1.2 million to 1.5 million distinct CDR3 sequences; around 59% occur once, and the top ten carry 6.5% to 8.5%. The sample was blood. The source of these receptors is a man aged 18 to 30 in good health.

This sequence joins TRBV29-1 and TRBJ1-1; tentatively, D is TRBD1 (6 bases). Trimming removed 1 base at V and 5 bases at J, with 14 bases between. Germline assignment: CDR1 SQVTM and CDR2 ANQGSEA. The CDR3 extends over 14 amino acids. This CDR3 is CSVEVQGMVTEAFF. DNA for the CDR3: TGCAGCGTTGAAGTTCAGGGGATGGTTACTGAAGCTTTCTTT.

The rearrangement uses TRBV7-2 and TRBJ2-4; 9 bases are a match to TRBD2. The J call may be wrong; the DNA end is better matched by TRBJ2-7. Germline V CDR1 and CDR2: SGHTA, FQGNSA. The CDR3 covers 13 residues. CDR3 DNA: TGTGCCAGCAGCATCCTTAGCGGGGGCGAGCAGTACTTC. Translation: CASSILSGGEQYF.

This clonotype was seen only once. The final CDR3 position lacks the conserved phenylalanine or tryptophan, pointing to a likely read error. J is TRBJ1-5 and V is TRBV20-1; D not resolved. CDR1 is DFQATT and CDR2 is SNEGSKA in the germline V gene (reference sequence). This CDR3 has 13 residues. V was clipped by 3 bases and J by 8 bases, with 14 bases between them. CDR3 loop: CSASLEGLEPQHL. CDR3 bases: TGCAGTGCTAGCTTGGAGGGTCTCGAGCCCCAGCATTTA.

Only a few counts were recorded for this clonotype. This chain connects TRBV29-1 to TRBJ2-3, with D possibly TRBD2 on 5 matching bases. V shed 8 bases and J shed 0 bases, with 18 bases lying between them. Per germline, CDR1 SQVTM and CDR2 ANQGSEA. There are 15 residues in the CDR3. The CDR3 is CSTRGLSESTDTQYF. CDR3 DNA sequence: TGCAGCACCCGGGGTCTTAGCGAGAGCACAGATACGCAGTATTTT.

Only a few counts were recorded for this clonotype. The rearrangement links TRBV12-3 or TRBV12-4 to TRBJ2-5; D is unclear. The CDR3 is 13 amino acids. V was clipped by 0 bases and J by 4 bases, with 6 bases between them. The CDR3 nucleotides read TGTGCCAGCAGTTTAGCACAGCGAGAGACCCAGTACTTC. It codes for CASSLAQRETQYF.

Only one count was recorded for this clonotype. The chain carries TRBV29-1 and TRBJ1-6; D possibly corresponds to TRBD1 (5 bases). V gave up 6 bases and J gave up 6 bases, with 12 bases separating them. Germline V gene sequence: CDR1 SQVTM, CDR2 ANQGSEA. The CDR3 covers 13 residues. DNA of the CDR3: TGCAGCGTAGGTGAAGGGGCTAATTCACCCCTCCACTTT. Protein sequence: CSVGEGANSPLHF.

This clonotype was seen only a few times. The V gene is TRBV5-1, the J gene TRBJ2-3, with 7 bases that match TRBD2. This CDR3 spans 15 amino acids. V lost 3 bases and J lost 0; bases outside the gene matches: 4. Germline V gene data show CDR1 as SGHRS and CDR2 as YFSETQ. The CDR3 loop reads CASSSGTISTDTQYF. In nucleotides, the CDR3 is TGCGCCAGCAGCTCCGGGACTATTAGCACAGATACGCAGTATTTT.

The chain recombines TRBV7-2 with TRBJ2-1, with a weak D call TRBD2 (6 bases). Trimming shortened V by 5 bases and J by 5 bases, and 19 bases separated the two germline ends. The CDR3 extends over 16 amino acids. Germline V CDR1 and CDR2: SGHTA, FQGNSA. The CDR3 protein is CASSPGRGDFDNEQFF. CDR3 coding DNA: TGTGCCAGCAGCCCCGGCCGCGGGGATTTTGACAATGAGCAGTTCTTC. The complete variable domain, with remaining parts taken from reference TRBV7-2 and TRBJ2-1, reads GAGVSQSPSNKVTEKGKDVELRCDPISGHTALYWYRQSLGQGLEFLIYFQGNSAPDKSGLPSDRFSAERTGGSVSTLTIQRTQQEDSAVYLCASSPGRGDFDNEQFFGPGTRLTVL.

This clonotype has a count of ten or more. The genes are TRBV7-9 and TRBJ2-2; D gene unclear. The germline CDR1 and CDR2 sequences are SEHNR and FQNEAQ (reference sequence). The V gene lost 5 bases and the J gene lost 2 bases, with 6 bases spanning the gap. The CDR3 loop spans 13 amino acids. The CDR3 nucleotides are TGTGCCAGCAGCCCCTTAAACACCGGGGAGCTGTTTTTT. This encodes CASSPLNTGELFF.

This clonotype has more than one count but fewer than ten. The V gene is TRBV20-1, the J gene TRBJ2-1; no clear D. The CDR3 is 12 amino acids. The V gene's germline CDR1 is DFQATT and CDR2 SNEGSKA (reference sequence). V shed 5 bases and J shed 9 bases, with 14 bases lying between them. The CDR3 nucleotides read TGCAGTGCTGGGCGTCTGTTGGGTGAGCAGTTCTTC. It codes for CSAGRLLGEQFF.

The chain carries TRBV29-1 and TRBJ1-1; possible D gene TRBD1, 6 bases. The CDR3 runs to 13 residues. Germline V gene sequence: CDR1 SQVTM, CDR2 ANQGSEA. The V end lost 6 bases, the J end lost 6 bases, and 17 bases lay between the germline ends. The CDR3 loop reads CSVRGRTAAEAFF. For the CDR3, the DNA is TGCAGCGTACGGGGTCGGACAGCCGCTGAAGCTTTCTTT.

This clonotype showed up just once. This chain connects TRBV7-6 to TRBJ1-5; D remains ambiguous. The V and J ends lost 4 bases and 4 bases respectively, with 8 bases between them. The CDR3 sequence is 13 residues long. The germline CDR1 and CDR2 sequences are SGHVS and FNYEAQ. The DNA for the CDR3 is TGTGCCAGCAGCTCCTGGGCGAATCAGCCCCAGCATTTT. Its protein is CASSSWANQPQHF.

J is TRBJ1-2 and V is TRBV29-1; 10 bases match TRBD1. Trimming at V came to 1 base and at J to 0 bases, leaving 8 bases not matched to a gene. Germline assignment: CDR1 SQVTM and CDR2 ANQGSEA. This CDR3 region has 17 residues. This chain's CDR3 is CSVEGGPGQGPNYGYTF. The DNA of the CDR3 is TGCAGCGTTGAAGGGGGACCGGGACAGGGGCCTAACTATGGCTACACCTTC.

The genes are TRBV7-6 and TRBJ1-2; no clear D. V was cut by 5 bases and J by 1 base, with 17 bases left in between. CDR1 is SGHVS, CDR2 FNYEAQ, per germline. The CDR3 is 16 residues long. CDR3 sequence: CASSADLYPSNYGYTF. The CDR3 DNA reads TGTGCCAGCAGCGCCGACTTATACCCAAGTAACTATGGCTACACCTTC.

This chain links TRBV7-6 with TRBJ2-7; no clear D gene. Germline V gene data show CDR1 as SGHVS and CDR2 as FNYEAQ. The CDR3 is 14 residues long. V lost 4 bases, J lost 3 bases, and 13 bases lay in between. The CDR3 sequence is CASSSLGRFYEQYF. The CDR3 nucleotides read TGTGCCAGCAGCTCCCTTGGCAGATTCTACGAGCAGTACTTC.

This clonotype was seen a few times. This chain connects TRBV29-1 to TRBJ2-7; maybe TRBD1 (6 bases). This CDR3 spans 13 amino acids. Looked up from germline, CDR1 is SQVTM and CDR2 is ANQGSEA. The V gene lost 4 bases and the J gene lost 5 bases, with 15 bases spanning the gap. CDR3 nucleotides: TGCAGCGTTGTCCCCCGGGACACCAACGAGCAGTACTTC. It encodes CSVVPRDTNEQYF.

This chain connects TRBV25-1 to TRBJ1-2; 10 bases fit TRBD1. The CDR3 is 14 residues long. Germline-derived CDR1 and CDR2 are MGHDK and SYGVNS. V dropped 7 bases and J dropped 7; count of bases not matched to a gene: 9. The CDR3 region has the DNA TGTGCCAGCACCGGAACGACAGGGGGCTTTGGCTACACCTTC. Translated: CASTGTTGGFGYTF.

The J gene is TRBJ1-6, the V gene TRBV9, with unresolved D. Trimming removed 3 bases from V and 6 bases from J, with 10 bases in between. The CDR3 is made up of 14 amino acids. Germline lookup yields CDR1 SGDLS and CDR2 YYNGEE. CDR3 DNA: TGTGCCAGCAGCGAGGTAGGAGGTAATTCACCCCTCCACTTT. Translated: CASSEVGGNSPLHF.

This chain joins TRBV4-1 and TRBJ2-1; 11 bases map to TRBD2. Per germline, CDR1 MGHRA and CDR2 YSYEKL. V lost 1 base and J lost 8; bases outside the gene matches: 13. This CDR3 contains 18 residues. CDR3: CASSQVVLAGGGGYEQFF. CDR3 nucleotide sequence: TGCGCCAGCAGCCAAGTGGTCCTAGCGGGAGGTGGGGGTTATGAGCAGTTCTTC.

This clonotype came up a few times. The chain employs TRBV12-3 or TRBV12-4 and TRBJ1-4; 7 nucleotides line up with TRBD1. V lost 5 bases and J lost 5; bases outside the gene matches: 5. CDR3 length: 14 amino acids. The CDR3, as DNA: TGTGCCAGCAGTGGGGGACAGTCGAATGAAAAACTGTTTTTT. It yields the protein CASSGGQSNEKLFF.

This rearrangement joins TRBV6-5 to TRBJ2-5; D possibly corresponds to TRBD1 (8 bases). This CDR3 region has 13 residues. Looked up from germline, CDR1 is MNHEY and CDR2 is SVGAGI. V was cut by 4 bases and J by 11 bases, with 17 bases left in between. DNA of the CDR3: TGTGCCAGCAGTTCCCACAGGGGGGGGGAGCAGTACTTC. Its protein is CASSSHRGGEQYF.